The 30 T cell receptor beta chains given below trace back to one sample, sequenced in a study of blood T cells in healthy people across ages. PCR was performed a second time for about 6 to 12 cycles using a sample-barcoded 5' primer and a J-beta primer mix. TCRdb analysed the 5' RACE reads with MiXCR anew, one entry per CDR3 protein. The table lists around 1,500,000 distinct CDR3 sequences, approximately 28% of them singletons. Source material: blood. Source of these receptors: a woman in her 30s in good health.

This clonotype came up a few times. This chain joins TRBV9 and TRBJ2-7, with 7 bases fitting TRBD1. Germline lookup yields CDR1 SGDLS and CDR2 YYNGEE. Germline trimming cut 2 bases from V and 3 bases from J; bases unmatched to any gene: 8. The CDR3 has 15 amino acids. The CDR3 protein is CASSVGTEPFYEQYF. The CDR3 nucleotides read TGTGCCAGCAGCGTTGGGACAGAACCCTTCTACGAGCAGTACTTC.

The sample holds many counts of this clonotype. The CDR3: CASSLVLRFGSVLTYEQYF. CDR3 bases: TGTGCCAGCAGTTTAGTTCTTCGGTTTGGGTCGGTCCTAACCTACGAGCAGTACTTC. The chain joins TRBV12-3 or TRBV12-4 to TRBJ2-7; D is ambiguous. CDR3 length: 19 residues. The V and J ends lost 1 base and 2 bases respectively, with 24 bases between them.

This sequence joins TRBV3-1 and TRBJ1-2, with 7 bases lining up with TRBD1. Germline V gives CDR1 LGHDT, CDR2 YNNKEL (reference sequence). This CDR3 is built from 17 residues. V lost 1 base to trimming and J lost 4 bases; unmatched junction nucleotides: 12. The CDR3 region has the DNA TGTGCCAGCAGCCAAGCGGCCGAGACAGGGATTCTCTATGGCTACACCTTC. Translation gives CASSQAAETGILYGYTF.

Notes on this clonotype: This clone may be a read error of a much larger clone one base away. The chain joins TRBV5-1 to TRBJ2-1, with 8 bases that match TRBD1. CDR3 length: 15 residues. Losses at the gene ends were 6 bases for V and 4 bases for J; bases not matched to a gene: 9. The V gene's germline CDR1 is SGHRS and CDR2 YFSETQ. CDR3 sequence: CASIVGQGAYNEQFF. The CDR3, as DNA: TGCGCCAGCATCGTAGGTCAGGGGGCATACAATGAGCAGTTCTTC.

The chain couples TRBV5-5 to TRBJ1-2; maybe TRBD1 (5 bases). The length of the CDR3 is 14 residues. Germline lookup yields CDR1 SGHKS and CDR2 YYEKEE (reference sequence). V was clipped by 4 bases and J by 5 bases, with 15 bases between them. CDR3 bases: TGTGCCAGCAGCGGGGGGATTGGCGGATATGGCTACACCTTC. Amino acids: CASSGGIGGYGYTF.

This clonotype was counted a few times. The DNA for the CDR3 is TGTGCCAGCAGCGTAGATTCTGTGGGGAGACCTTGGGGCACTGAAGCTTTCTTT. As protein: CASSVDSVGRPWGTEAFF. This chain uses TRBV9 with TRBJ1-1, with D unresolved. CDR1 SGDLS and CDR2 YYNGEE come from the germline V gene. V dropped 0 bases and J dropped 4 bases, with 22 bases sitting between them. The CDR3 consists of 18 residues.

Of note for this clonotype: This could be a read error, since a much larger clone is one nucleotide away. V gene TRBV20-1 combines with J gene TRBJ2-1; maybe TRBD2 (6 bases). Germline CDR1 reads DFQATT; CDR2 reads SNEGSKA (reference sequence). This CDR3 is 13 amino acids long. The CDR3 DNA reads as TGCAGTGCTCGGGCCGGGGGTTACAATGAGCAGCTCTTC. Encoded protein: CSARAGGYNEQLF.

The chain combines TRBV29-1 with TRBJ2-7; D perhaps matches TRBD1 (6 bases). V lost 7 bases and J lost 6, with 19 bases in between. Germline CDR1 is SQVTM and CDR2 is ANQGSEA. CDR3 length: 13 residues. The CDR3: CSGLWGLGSEQYF. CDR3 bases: TGCAGCGGCCTATGGGGGCTTGGTTCCGAGCAGTACTTC.

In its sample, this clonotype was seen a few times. CDR3 region: CSAIPSGQGRDGYTF. CDR3 nucleotide sequence: TGCAGCGCCATACCATCGGGCCAGGGGCGAGATGGCTACACCTTC. The chain couples TRBV29-1 to TRBJ1-2; TRBD1 might be the D (6 bases). V was clipped by 7 bases and J by 6 bases, with 24 bases between them. This CDR3 contains 15 residues. CDR1 SQVTM and CDR2 ANQGSEA come from the germline V gene.

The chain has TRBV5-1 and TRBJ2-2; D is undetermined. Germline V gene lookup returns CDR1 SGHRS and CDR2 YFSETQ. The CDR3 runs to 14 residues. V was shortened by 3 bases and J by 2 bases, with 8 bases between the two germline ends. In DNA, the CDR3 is TGCGCCAGCAGCTCCTACCAAAACACCGGGGAGCTGTTTTTT. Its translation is CASSSYQNTGELFF.

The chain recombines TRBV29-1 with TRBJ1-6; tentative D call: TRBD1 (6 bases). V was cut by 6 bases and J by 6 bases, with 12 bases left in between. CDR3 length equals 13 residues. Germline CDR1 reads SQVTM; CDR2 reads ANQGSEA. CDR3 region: CSVKDSRNSPLHF. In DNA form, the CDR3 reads TGCAGCGTCAAGGACAGCCGTAATTCACCCCTCCACTTT. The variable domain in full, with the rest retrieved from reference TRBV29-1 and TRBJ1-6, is SAVISQKPSRDICQRGTSLTIQCQVDSQVTMMFWYRQQPGQSLTLIATANQGSEATYESGFVIDKFPISRPNLTFSTLTVSNMSPEDSSIYLCSVKDSRNSPLHFGNGTRLTVT.

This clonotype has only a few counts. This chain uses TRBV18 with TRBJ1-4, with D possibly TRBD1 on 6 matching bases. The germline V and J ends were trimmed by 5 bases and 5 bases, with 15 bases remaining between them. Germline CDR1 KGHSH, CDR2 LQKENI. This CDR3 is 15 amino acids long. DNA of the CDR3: TGTGCCAGCTCAACTCGCCGGACAGAGAATGAAAAACTGTTTTTT. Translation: CASSTRRTENEKLFF.

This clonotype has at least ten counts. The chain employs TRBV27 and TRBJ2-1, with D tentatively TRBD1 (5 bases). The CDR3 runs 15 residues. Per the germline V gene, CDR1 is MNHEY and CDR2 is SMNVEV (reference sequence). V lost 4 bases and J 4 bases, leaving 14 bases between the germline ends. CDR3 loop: CASSSSVGEYNEQFF. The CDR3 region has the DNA TGTGCCAGCAGTTCGTCAGTAGGGGAATACAATGAGCAGTTCTTC.

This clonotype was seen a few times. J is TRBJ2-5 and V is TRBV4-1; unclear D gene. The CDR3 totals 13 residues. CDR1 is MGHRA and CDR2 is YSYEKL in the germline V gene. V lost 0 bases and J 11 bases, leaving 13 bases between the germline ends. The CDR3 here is CASSQDLRAQQYF. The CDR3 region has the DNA TGCGCCAGCAGCCAAGATCTTCGAGCCCAGCAGTACTTC.

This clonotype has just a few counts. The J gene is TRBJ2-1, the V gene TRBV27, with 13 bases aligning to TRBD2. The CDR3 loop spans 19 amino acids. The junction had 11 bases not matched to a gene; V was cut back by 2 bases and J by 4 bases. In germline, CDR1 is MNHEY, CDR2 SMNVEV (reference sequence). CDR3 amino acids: CASSLGRTSGRGLYNEQFF. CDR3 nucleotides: TGTGCCAGCAGTTTAGGTAGGACTAGCGGGAGAGGGCTTTACAATGAGCAGTTCTTC.

In DNA, the CDR3 is TGCAGTGCCTCTACTAGCGGTATAGATACGCAGTATTTT. Translating it yields CSASTSGIDTQYF. The rearrangement uses TRBV20-1 and TRBJ2-3; 8 positions match TRBD2. V lost 6 bases, J lost 5 bases, and 7 bases stayed unmatched. CDR1 is DFQATT, CDR2 SNEGSKA, per germline (reference sequence). This CDR3 is built from 13 residues.

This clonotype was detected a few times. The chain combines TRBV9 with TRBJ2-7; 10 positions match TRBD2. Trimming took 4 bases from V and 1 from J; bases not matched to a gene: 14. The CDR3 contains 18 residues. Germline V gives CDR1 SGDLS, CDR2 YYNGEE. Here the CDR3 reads CASSPHPPSSGRSYEQYF. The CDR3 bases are TGTGCCAGCAGCCCACACCCGCCTTCTAGCGGGAGATCCTACGAGCAGTACTTC.

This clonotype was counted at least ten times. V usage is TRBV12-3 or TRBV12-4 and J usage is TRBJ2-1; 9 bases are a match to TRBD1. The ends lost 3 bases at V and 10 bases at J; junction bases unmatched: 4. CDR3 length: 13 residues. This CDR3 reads CASSFTGGVEQFF. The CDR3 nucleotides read TGTGCCAGCAGTTTCACAGGGGGCGTAGAGCAGTTCTTC.

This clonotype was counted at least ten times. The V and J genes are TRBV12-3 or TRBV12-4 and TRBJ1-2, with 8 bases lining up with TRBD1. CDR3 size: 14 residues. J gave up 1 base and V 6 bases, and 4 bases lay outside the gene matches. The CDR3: CASRDRDLNYGYTF. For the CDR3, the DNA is TGTGCCAGCAGGGACAGGGACCTTAACTATGGCTACACCTTC.

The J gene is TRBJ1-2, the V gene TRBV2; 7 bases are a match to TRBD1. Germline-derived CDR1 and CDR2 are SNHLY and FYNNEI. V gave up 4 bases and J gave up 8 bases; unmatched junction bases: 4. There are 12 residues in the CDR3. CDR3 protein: CASSARQGGYTF. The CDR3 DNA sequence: TGTGCCAGCAGTGCCCGACAGGGAGGCTACACCTTC.

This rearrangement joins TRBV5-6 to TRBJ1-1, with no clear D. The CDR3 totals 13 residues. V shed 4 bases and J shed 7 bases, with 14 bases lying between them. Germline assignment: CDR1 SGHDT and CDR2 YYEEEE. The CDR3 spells CASSNGGFNEAFF. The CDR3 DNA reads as TGTGCCAGCAGCAACGGCGGATTTAATGAAGCTTTCTTT.

CDR3 in amino acids: CSAEGQRSLYGYTF. In DNA form, the CDR3 reads TGCAGTGCGGAGGGACAGCGCTCGCTCTATGGCTACACCTTC. The chain employs TRBV20-1 and TRBJ1-2; 7 nucleotides align to TRBD1. This CDR3 comprises 14 residues. With 6 bases clipped from V and 4 bases from J, the junction kept 11 bases outside the gene matches. Per germline, CDR1 DFQATT and CDR2 SNEGSKA (reference sequence).

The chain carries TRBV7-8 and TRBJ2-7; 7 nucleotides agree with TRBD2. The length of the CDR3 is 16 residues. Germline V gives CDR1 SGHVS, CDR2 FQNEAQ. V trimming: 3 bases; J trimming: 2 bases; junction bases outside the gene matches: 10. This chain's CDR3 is CASSLLPGLAAYEQYF. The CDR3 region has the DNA TGTGCCAGCAGCTTGCTCCCGGGGCTAGCGGCCTACGAGCAGTACTTC.

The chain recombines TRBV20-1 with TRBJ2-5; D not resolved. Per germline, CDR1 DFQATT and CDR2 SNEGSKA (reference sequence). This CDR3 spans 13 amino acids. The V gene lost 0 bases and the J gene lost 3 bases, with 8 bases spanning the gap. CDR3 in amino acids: CSARDPGEETQYF. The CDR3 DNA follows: TGCAGTGCTAGAGATCCTGGGGAAGAGACCCAGTACTTC.

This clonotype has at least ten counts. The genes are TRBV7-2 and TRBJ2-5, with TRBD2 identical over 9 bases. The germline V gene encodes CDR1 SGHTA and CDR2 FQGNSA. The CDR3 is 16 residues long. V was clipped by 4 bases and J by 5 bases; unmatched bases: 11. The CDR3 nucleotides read TGTGCCAGCAGCTCCCGGAGGGGACTAGCAGGCGAGACCCAGTACTTC. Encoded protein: CASSSRRGLAGETQYF.

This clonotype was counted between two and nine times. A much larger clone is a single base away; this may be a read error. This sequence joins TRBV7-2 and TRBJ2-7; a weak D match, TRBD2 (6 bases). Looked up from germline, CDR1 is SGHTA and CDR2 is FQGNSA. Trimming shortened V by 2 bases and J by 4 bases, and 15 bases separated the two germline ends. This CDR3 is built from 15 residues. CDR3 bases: TGTGCCAGCAGCTTATTCCTATCGGGGGAGTACGAGCAGTACTTC. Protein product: CASSLFLSGEYEQYF.

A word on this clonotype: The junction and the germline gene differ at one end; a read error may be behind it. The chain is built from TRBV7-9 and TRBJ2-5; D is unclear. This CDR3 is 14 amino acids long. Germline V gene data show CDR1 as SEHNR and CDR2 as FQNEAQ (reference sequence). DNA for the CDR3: TGTGCCAGCAGCGTGCTTATGTCGCAAGGGACCCAGTACTTC. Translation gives CASSVLMSQGTQYF.

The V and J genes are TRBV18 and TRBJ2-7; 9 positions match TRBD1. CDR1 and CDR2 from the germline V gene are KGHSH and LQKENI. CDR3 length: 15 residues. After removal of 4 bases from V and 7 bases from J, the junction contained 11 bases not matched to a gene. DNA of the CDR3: TGTGCCAGCTCACGTACCGGGACAGGGCTAAAGGAGCAGTACTTC. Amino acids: CASSRTGTGLKEQYF.

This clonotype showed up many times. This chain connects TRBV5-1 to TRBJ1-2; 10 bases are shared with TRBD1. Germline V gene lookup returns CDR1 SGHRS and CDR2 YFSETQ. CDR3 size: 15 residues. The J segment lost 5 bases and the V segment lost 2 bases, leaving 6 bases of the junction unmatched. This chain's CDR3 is CASSFGQGGGYGYTF. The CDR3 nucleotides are TGCGCCAGCAGCTTTGGACAGGGGGGAGGATATGGCTACACCTTC.

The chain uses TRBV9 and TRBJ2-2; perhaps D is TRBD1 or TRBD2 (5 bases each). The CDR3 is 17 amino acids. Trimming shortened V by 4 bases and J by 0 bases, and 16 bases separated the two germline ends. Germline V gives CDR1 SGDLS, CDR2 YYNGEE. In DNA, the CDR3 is TGTGCCAGCAGCCCAAACCCGGGACCAACGAACACCGGGGAGCTGTTTTTT. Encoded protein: CASSPNPGPTNTGELFF. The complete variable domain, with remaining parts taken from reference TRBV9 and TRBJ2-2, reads DSGVTQTPKHLITATGQRVTLRCSPRSGDLSVYWYQQSLDQGLQFLIQYYNGEERAKGNILERFSAQQFPDLHSELNLSSLELGDSALYFCASSPNPGPTNTGELFFGEGSRLTVL.